This T cell receptor (beta chain) comes out of a study of PD-L1 blockade in urothelial cancer. TCRdb's copy holds only in-frame clones and misses some; the assay was immunoSEQ multiplex PCR. The sample has about 95,000 clones; 85% to 90% are singletons. Germline CDR1 reads SQVTM; CDR2 reads ANQGSEA. The CDR3 length is 12 residues. Trimming took off 7 bases at V and 2 bases at J, with 11 bases between the two ends. Documented time point: pretreatment peripheral blood. The clonotype originates from a man between 60 and 75 years old with urothelial cancer. Sequences were derived from PBMCs, sampled around atezolizumab (anti-PD-L1) treatment. This chain connects TRBV29-1 to TRBJ1-2, with D hard to call. The CDR3 protein is CSATTQNYGYTF. The CDR3 DNA reads TGCAGCGCGACGACACAAAACTATGGCTACACCTTC.